This T cell receptor beta chain was captured in a study of shared clonotypes between healthy human individuals. Germline values: CDR1 MDHEN, CDR2 SYDVKM. Trimming took off 7 bases at V and 2 bases at J, with 5 bases between the two ends. CDR3 length equals 11 residues. Libraries were prepared by immunoSEQ multiplex PCR; TCRdb keeps only in-frame clonotypes and omits some of them. The repertoire holds roughly 500,000 clones, around 79% seen once, with roughly 13% in the top ten. The chain has TRBV28 and TRBJ1-1; D remains ambiguous. This clonotype was obtained from a middle-aged woman in good health. Some clones in this sample may be carry-over from other donors' samples. Sequenced: PBMCs. CDR3 nucleotide sequence: TGTGCCAGCACCTCTAACACTGAAGCTTTCTTT. Translated, it gives CASTSNTEAFF.